A single sample is the source of the 15 T cell receptor beta chains below, sequenced in a study of blood T cell repertoires in COVID-19. Repertoires were generated with immunoSEQ multiplex PCR, while TCRdb's copy carries only in-frame clones and drops some. The sample holds roughly 230,000 clones; 75% to 85% are singletons and the top ten take roughly 5%. Sequenced input: peripheral blood. Receptors were obtained from a human donor in a cohort sampled during active COVID-19.

The chain joins TRBV6-1 to TRBJ2-3, with D perhaps matching TRBD2 (6 bases). This CDR3 comprises 16 residues. Per the germline V gene, CDR1 is MNHNS and CDR2 is SASEGT. V was pared by 4 bases and J by 8 bases, with 22 bases between. CDR3 coding DNA: TGTGCCAGCAGTGCCGTGGCAGGGAGGATGCCAGGTACGCAGTATTTT. It yields the protein CASSAVAGRMPGTQYF.

The J gene is TRBJ2-3, the V gene TRBV4-2; a weak D match, TRBD2 (6 bases). CDR3 length: 14 amino acids. CDR1 is LGHNA, CDR2 YNFKEQ, per germline. The V end was cut by 4 bases, the J end by 3 bases, with 11 bases between. CDR3 nucleotide sequence: TGTGCCAGCAGCCTTACGGGACTGACAGATACGCAGTATTTT. Protein sequence: CASSLTGLTDTQYF.

The gene calls are TRBV4-1 and TRBJ1-1; D might be TRBD1 (5 bases). CDR3 size: 15 residues. CDR1 and CDR2 from the germline V gene are MGHRA and YSYEKL. The V gene lost 2 bases and the J gene lost 1 base, with 11 bases spanning the gap. CDR3 in amino acids: CASSQPRRGNTEAFF. The DNA of the CDR3 is TGCGCCAGCAGCCAACCCCGAAGGGGGAACACTGAAGCTTTCTTT.

The CDR3 DNA is TGTGCCACCAGCAGAGGTAGCGCACGCTCCTACGAGCAGTACTTC. Its protein is CATSRGSARSYEQYF. The chain combines TRBV15 with TRBJ2-7; D possibly corresponds to TRBD2 (5 bases). CDR1 and CDR2 (germline): LNHNV, YYDKDF (reference sequence). Trimming removed 1 base from V and 0 bases from J, with 10 bases in between. CDR3 length equals 15 residues.

The chain employs TRBV3-1 (or the pseudogene TRBV3-2) and TRBJ2-1, with D perhaps TRBD2 (5 bases). The germline CDR1 and CDR2 sequences are LGHDT and YNNKEL (reference sequence). V shed 0 bases and J shed 9 bases, with 21 bases lying between them. This CDR3 region has 17 residues. CDR3 nucleotide sequence: TGTGCCAGCAGCCAAGATCTTCTAGAGGGAGAGTATAGTGAGCAGTTCTTC. It translates to CASSQDLLEGEYSEQFF.

This chain joins TRBV11-2 and TRBJ2-7; D perhaps matches TRBD1 (6 bases). The CDR3 contains 14 residues. Looked up from germline, CDR1 is SGHAT and CDR2 is FQNNGV. V was shortened by 1 base and J by 3 bases, with 10 bases between the two germline ends. CDR3 DNA: TGTGCCAGCAGCTTAGGGGGGCAGGGCTACGAGCAGTACTTC. This encodes CASSLGGQGYEQYF.

The rearrangement links TRBV9 to TRBJ2-2; TRBD2 is a possible D gene (7 bases). CDR1 and CDR2 from the germline V gene are SGDLS and YYNGEE. Trimming stripped 4 bases from V and 5 bases from J, with 18 bases between. This CDR3 comprises 16 residues. The CDR3: CASSLLRGGGTGELFF. CDR3 DNA: TGTGCCAGCAGCCTACTTAGGGGGGGCGGAACCGGGGAGCTGTTTTTT.

The rearrangement links TRBV6-1 to TRBJ1-1, with a tentative D call TRBD1 (5 bases). The CDR3 is made up of 13 amino acids. The V end lost 6 bases, the J end lost 8 bases, and 16 bases lay between the germline ends. The germline V gene has CDR1 MNHNS and CDR2 SASEGT. CDR3 in amino acids: CASRADSLEEAFF. The CDR3 DNA sequence: TGTGCCAGCAGGGCCGACAGTCTTGAAGAAGCTTTCTTT.

The genes are TRBV29-1 and TRBJ1-1, with D hard to call. The CDR3 contains 13 residues. From germline, CDR1 is SQVTM and CDR2 ANQGSEA. V was trimmed by 3 bases and J by 0 bases, leaving 8 bases between them. The CDR3, as DNA: TGCAGCGTTGAGAGGCCCCTGAACACTGAAGCTTTCTTT. Translation: CSVERPLNTEAFF.

The V call is TRBV30, the J call TRBJ2-7; 7 bases match TRBD1. Germline CDR1 GTSNPN, CDR2 SVGIG (reference sequence). CDR3 length equals 15 residues. With V trimmed by 0 bases and J by 3 bases, 8 bases remained unmatched. The CDR3 region has the DNA TGTGCCTGGAGTGTACACGGGACAGAGATCTACGAGCAGTACTTC. This sequence encodes CAWSVHGTEIYEQYF.

The V and J genes are TRBV28 and TRBJ1-3, with D perhaps matching TRBD1 (6 bases). This CDR3 has 16 residues. The germline gives CDR1 MDHEN, CDR2 SYDVKM. V lost 2 bases and J 1 base, leaving 12 bases between the germline ends. The CDR3 sequence is CASSLLQGLSGNTIYF. The CDR3, as DNA: TGTGCCAGCAGTTTACTACAGGGCCTGTCTGGAAACACCATATATTTT. The whole variable domain, remainder taken from reference TRBV28 and TRBJ1-3, is DVKVTQSSRYLVKRTGEKVFLECVQDMDHENMFWYRQDPGLGLRLIYFSYDVKMKEKGDIPEGYSVSREKKERFSLILESASTNQTSMYLCASSLLQGLSGNTIYFGEGSWLTVV.

The V gene is TRBV5-1, the J gene TRBJ2-5; D unresolved. From germline, CDR1 is SGHRS and CDR2 YFSETQ. The length of the CDR3 is 14 residues. Trimming removed 0 bases from V and 1 base from J, with 7 bases in between. The CDR3 is CASSLGRPQETQYF. The CDR3 nucleotides read TGCGCCAGCAGCTTGGGGAGACCCCAAGAGACCCAGTACTTC.

Only a few counts were recorded for this clone. This chain links TRBV7-9 with TRBJ1-4, with no clear D. Trimming took 4 bases from V and 0 from J, leaving 9 bases between them. The length of the CDR3 is 15 residues. From germline, CDR1 is SEHNR and CDR2 FQNEAQ (reference sequence). The CDR3 spells CASSYPSTTNEKLFF. The CDR3, as DNA: TGTGCCAGCAGCTACCCGAGCACAACTAATGAAAAACTGTTTTTT.

CDR3 sequence: CASSYAWTGAYEQYF. The CDR3 DNA reads as TGTGCCAGCAGTTACGCTTGGACAGGGGCCTACGAGCAGTACTTC. The chain has TRBV6-5 and TRBJ2-7; TRBD1 matches 9 bases. CDR3 length: 15 residues. J gave up 2 bases and V 2 bases, and 4 bases lay outside the gene matches. Germline V gene lookup returns CDR1 MNHEY and CDR2 SVGAGI.

The chain couples TRBV20-1 to TRBJ2-1; D is undetermined. Trimming pared 3 bases from V and 5 bases from J, leaving 8 bases between. The CDR3 sequence is 12 residues long. Germline V lookup: CDR1 DFQATT, CDR2 SNEGSKA (reference sequence). The CDR3 DNA follows: TGCAGTGCTAGTGCGCAGAACAATGAGCAGTTCTTC. It specifies CSASAQNNEQFF.